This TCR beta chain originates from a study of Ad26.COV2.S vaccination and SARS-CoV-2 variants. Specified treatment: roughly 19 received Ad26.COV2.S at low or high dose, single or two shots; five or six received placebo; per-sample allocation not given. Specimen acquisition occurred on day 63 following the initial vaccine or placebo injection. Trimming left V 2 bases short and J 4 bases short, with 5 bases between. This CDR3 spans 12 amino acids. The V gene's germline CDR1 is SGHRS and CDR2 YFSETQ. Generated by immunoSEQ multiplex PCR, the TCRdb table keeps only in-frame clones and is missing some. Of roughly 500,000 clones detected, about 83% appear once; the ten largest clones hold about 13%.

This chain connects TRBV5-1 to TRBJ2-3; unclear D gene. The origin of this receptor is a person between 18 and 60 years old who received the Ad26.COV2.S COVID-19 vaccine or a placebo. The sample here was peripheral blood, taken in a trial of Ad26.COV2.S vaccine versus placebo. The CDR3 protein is CASSFSADTQYF. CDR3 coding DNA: TGCGCCAGCAGCTTCTCGGCAGATACGCAGTATTTT.